What follows describes a single T cell receptor (beta chain). Original analysis: Quantification of nucleated cells was approximated via reference gene primer amplification. Generated by immunoSEQ multiplex PCR, the TCRdb table keeps only in-frame clones and is missing some. That table gives V, J and clone size, and the DNA gave D and trimming. The sample has some 93,000 clones, just under 85% seen once. The CDR3 is 16 amino acids. The germline V gene encodes CDR1 SGHTA and CDR2 FQGNSA. After removal of 1 base from V and 1 base from J, the junction contained 5 bases not matched to a gene. These data come from a study of blood T cell repertoires in COVID-19.

Sequencing was carried out using peripheral blood. This chain connects TRBV7-2 to TRBJ2-7; 9 bases are shared with TRBD1. The sequence was collected from a man between 65 and 85 years old with acute or convalescent COVID-19. The CDR3 loop is CASSLGDRALSYEQYF. CDR3 nucleotide sequence: TGTGCCAGCAGCTTAGGGGACAGGGCACTATCCTACGAGCAGTACTTC.